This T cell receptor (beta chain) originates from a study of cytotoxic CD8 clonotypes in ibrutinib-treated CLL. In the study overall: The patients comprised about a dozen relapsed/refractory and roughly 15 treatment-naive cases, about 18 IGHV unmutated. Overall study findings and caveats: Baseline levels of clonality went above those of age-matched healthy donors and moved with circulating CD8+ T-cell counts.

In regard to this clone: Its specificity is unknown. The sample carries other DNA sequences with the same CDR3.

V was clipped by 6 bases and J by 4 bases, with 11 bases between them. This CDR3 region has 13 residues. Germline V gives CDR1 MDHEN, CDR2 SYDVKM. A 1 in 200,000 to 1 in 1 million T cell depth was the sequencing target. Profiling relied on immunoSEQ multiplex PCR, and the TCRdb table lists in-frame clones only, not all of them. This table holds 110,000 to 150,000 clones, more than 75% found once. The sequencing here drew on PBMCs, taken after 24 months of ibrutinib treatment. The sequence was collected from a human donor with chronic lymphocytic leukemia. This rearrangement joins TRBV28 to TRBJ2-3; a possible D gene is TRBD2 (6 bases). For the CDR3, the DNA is TGTGCCAGCAGGCCAGGCGGGGCAGATACGCAGTATTTT. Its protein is CASRPGGADTQYF.